This T cell receptor (beta chain) was captured by sequencing in a study of T-cell memory formation after mild COVID-19. In TCRdb, the 5' RACE reads were re-called with MiXCR into one record per CDR3 protein. This table holds roughly 250,000 distinct CDR3 sequences, about 17% found once. This clonotype was counted between two and nine times. Germline V gene data show CDR1 as MNHEY and CDR2 as SVGAGI. The CDR3 is made up of 14 amino acids. Trimming shortened V by 5 bases and J by 0 bases, and 10 bases separated the two germline ends. Sequenced: PBMCs or a T cell subset sorted from them (not recorded which). This chain joins TRBV6-5 and TRBJ2-5, with D perhaps assigned TRBD1 or TRBD2 (5 bases each). This TCR was recovered from a man aged 18 to 30 who had mild COVID-19 (a few samples of this study predate the infection). Cell type and time point are not known. CDR3: CASSMGDHQETQYF. CDR3 coding DNA: TGTGCCAGCAGTATGGGGGATCACCAAGAGACCCAGTACTTC.